This entry lists 27 T cell receptor beta chains sequenced from one sample in a study of metastatic and nonmetastatic thyroid tumors. No patient had received any treatment before thyroid surgery. TCRdb re-clonotyped the PCR reads through MiXCR. Of tens of thousands of clones detected, around 13% appear once; the ten largest clones hold 15% to 20%. The material sequenced was blood. These receptors originate from a female donor with papillary thyroid cancer or a benign thyroid nodule (not recorded which). Some clones in this sample may be carry-over from other donors' samples.

This clone has at least ten counts. The chain is built from TRBV4-1 and TRBJ1-6; D is uncertain. Germline CDR1 and CDR2: MGHRA and YSYEKL. The CDR3 totals 16 residues. Trimming took 1 base from V and 6 from J, leaving 13 bases between them. For the CDR3, the DNA is TGCGCCAGCAGCCAAGTTGTTGGAGGCGTTAATTCACCCCTCCACTTT. Protein sequence: CASSQVVGGVNSPLHF.

This clone came up many times. The chain has TRBV30 and TRBJ2-3, with a tentative D call TRBD2 (6 bases). The V gene lost 0 bases and the J gene lost 0 bases, with 10 bases spanning the gap. This CDR3 is built from 15 residues. Germline CDR1 and CDR2: GTSNPN and SVGIG (reference sequence). DNA for the CDR3: TGTGCCTGGAGTGTGGGGGGTCAAAGCACAGATACGCAGTATTTT. As protein: CAWSVGGQSTDTQYF.

This clone was counted a few times. V is TRBV27 and J is TRBJ2-6; D possibly uses TRBD1 or TRBD2 (5 bases each). V dropped 5 bases and J dropped 4 bases, with 15 bases sitting between them. CDR3 size: 16 residues. Germline V gene data show CDR1 as MNHEY and CDR2 as SMNVEV (reference sequence). CDR3 loop: CASSQVGPGGANVLTF. The CDR3 nucleotides read TGTGCCAGCAGTCAGGTGGGACCGGGGGGGGCCAACGTCCTGACTTTC.

Many counts were recorded for this clone. The chain uses TRBV28 and TRBJ2-2; D gene unclear. V was cut by 7 bases and J by 0 bases, with 9 bases left in between. Per the germline V gene, CDR1 is MDHEN and CDR2 is SYDVKM. The length of the CDR3 is 14 residues. CDR3 in amino acids: CASIYGSNTGELFF. The CDR3 coding sequence is TGTGCCAGCATATACGGGTCGAACACCGGGGAGCTGTTTTTT.

This clone was counted at least ten times. This rearrangement joins TRBV4-2 to TRBJ2-4; D is unresolved. Trimming took off 0 bases at V and 3 bases at J, with 15 bases between the two ends. The CDR3 length is 17 residues. CDR1 is LGHNA and CDR2 is YNFKEQ in the germline V gene. DNA of the CDR3: TGTGCCAGCAGCCAAGACTACTCGGCGCTTGTCAAAAACATTCAGTACTTC. As protein: CASSQDYSALVKNIQYF.

This clone came up once. The chain is built from TRBV30 and TRBJ1-2, with TRBD1 matching 9 bases. Losses at the gene ends were 0 bases for V and 7 bases for J; bases not matched to a gene: 6. CDR3 length: 14 amino acids. The V gene's germline CDR1 is GTSNPN and CDR2 SVGIG (reference sequence). This CDR3 reads CAWSVSQGARGYTF. In DNA form, the CDR3 reads TGTGCCTGGAGTGTGTCACAGGGGGCTCGTGGCTACACCTTC. Complete variable domain (other parts from reference TRBV30 and TRBJ1-2): SQTIHQWPATLVQPVGSPLSLECTVEGTSNPNLYWYRQAAGRGLQLLFYSVGIGQISSEVPQNLSASRPQDRQFILSSKKLLLSDSGFYLCAWSVSQGARGYTFGSGTRLTVV.

This clone was counted at least ten times. The genes are TRBV7-2 and TRBJ2-7, with D hard to call. Germline V gene sequence: CDR1 SGHTA, CDR2 FQGNSA. This CDR3 spans 11 amino acids. V was clipped by 5 bases and J by 6 bases, with 8 bases between them. The CDR3 nucleotides are TGTGCCAGCAGCGACTCCCGCGAGCAGTACTTC. This sequence encodes CASSDSREQYF.

The gene calls are TRBV11-3 and TRBJ2-3; TRBD2 might be the D (6 bases). There are 15 residues in the CDR3. The germline CDR1 and CDR2 sequences are SGHNT and YENEEA. Trimming stripped 1 base from V and 5 bases from J, with 13 bases between. The CDR3 here is CASSLGPRGKDTQYF. Written as DNA, the CDR3 is TGTGCCAGCAGCTTAGGGCCCCGGGGGAAAGATACGCAGTATTTT.

This clone was observed at least ten times. V usage is TRBV5-1 and J usage is TRBJ1-1, with D uncertain. The CDR3 is 14 amino acids. CDR1 SGHRS and CDR2 YFSETQ come from the germline V gene. The V and J ends lost 0 bases and 0 bases respectively, with 6 bases between them. This CDR3 reads CASSLDTVNTEAFF. CDR3 bases: TGCGCCAGCAGCTTGGACACAGTGAACACTGAAGCTTTCTTT. The whole variable domain, filled in from reference TRBV5-1 and TRBJ1-1, reads KAGVTQTPRYLIKTRGQQVTLSCSPISGHRSVSWYQQTPGQGLQFLFEYFSETQRNKGNFPGRFSGRQFSNSRSEMNVSTLELGDSALYLCASSLDTVNTEAFFGQGTRLTVV.

This clone was seen ten or more times. The chain is built from TRBV5-5 and TRBJ2-5; D perhaps matches TRBD2 (6 bases). V was trimmed by 6 bases and J by 5 bases, leaving 17 bases between them. The CDR3 consists of 14 residues. Looked up from germline, CDR1 is SGHKS and CDR2 is YYEKEE (reference sequence). CDR3: CASTGLLTGETQYF. Written as DNA, the CDR3 is TGTGCCAGCACGGGACTTTTAACGGGGGAGACCCAGTACTTC.

This clone was seen repeatedly, ten times or more. The chain is built from TRBV12-3 or TRBV12-4 and TRBJ1-3; a weak D match, TRBD1 (5 bases). Trimming shortened V by 5 bases and J by 0 bases, and 11 bases separated the two germline ends. The CDR3 spans 15 residues. CDR3 nucleotides: TGTGCCAGCAGTAAGACAGATAACTCTGGAAACACCATATATTTT. Translation: CASSKTDNSGNTIYF.

This clone was counted at least ten times. The chain links TRBV19 to TRBJ2-7, with 7 bases matching TRBD1. J gave up 2 bases and V 6 bases, and 4 bases lay outside the gene matches. Germline CDR1 is LNHDA and CDR2 is SQIVND (reference sequence). The CDR3 is 13 amino acids. The CDR3 loop reads CASSRDRTYEQYF. DNA for the CDR3: TGTGCCAGTAGCAGGGACAGAACCTACGAGCAGTACTTC.

The chain uses TRBV20-1 and TRBJ1-2; D not certain. The CDR3 spans 12 residues. Germline V gene data show CDR1 as DFQATT and CDR2 as SNEGSKA (reference sequence). Trimming removed 0 bases from V and 13 bases from J, with 15 bases in between. CDR3 nucleotides: TGCAGTGCTAGAGATCCAGGATATTGCTGCACCTTC. Its translation: CSARDPGYCCTF.

This chain joins TRBV28 and TRBJ1-5; no clear D gene. CDR1 and CDR2 (germline): MDHEN, SYDVKM. V was shortened by 5 bases and J by 7 bases, with 15 bases between the two germline ends. This CDR3 comprises 14 residues. This chain's CDR3 is CASSAPRLSQPQHF. The CDR3, as DNA: TGTGCCAGCAGTGCACCGCGATTGTCGCAGCCCCAGCATTTT.

Details on this clone: One end of the junction varies from germline; a read error may be responsible. The rearrangement uses TRBV5-1 and TRBJ2-1; D not certain. This CDR3 contains 13 residues. Germline assignment: CDR1 SGHRS and CDR2 YFSETQ. In DNA, the CDR3 is TGCGCCAGTAGCTTAACCGAGATCAATGAGCAGTTCTTC. Translation: CASSLTEINEQFF.

The table lists this clone with many counts. V gene TRBV12-3 or TRBV12-4 combines with J gene TRBJ2-5, with D possibly being TRBD1 or TRBD2 (5 bases each). Trimming took 5 bases from V and 6 from J, leaving 13 bases between them. CDR3 length: 13 amino acids. CDR3 nucleotides: TGTGCCAGCAGTAATGAGGGGTTGCAGACCCAGTACTTC. Protein: CASSNEGLQTQYF.

The chain is built from TRBV28 and TRBJ2-1; the D gene could be TRBD1 or TRBD2 (6 bases each). The CDR3 covers 16 residues. V was shortened by 7 bases and J by 4 bases, with 20 bases between the two germline ends. CDR1 MDHEN and CDR2 SYDVKM come from the germline V gene. In nucleotides, the CDR3 is TGTGCCAGCACTCCCGGGGGCGGGGCGCCGTACAATGAGCAGTTCTTC. Its translation: CASTPGGGAPYNEQFF.

This clone was recorded many times. The J gene is TRBJ2-2, the V gene TRBV28, with D unresolved. Trimming took 7 bases from V and 2 from J, leaving 5 bases between them. The CDR3 sequence is 12 residues long. Germline assignment: CDR1 MDHEN and CDR2 SYDVKM. This chain's CDR3 is CASTTNTGELFF. The DNA of the CDR3 is TGTGCCAGCACTACAAACACCGGGGAGCTGTTTTTT.

This clone was counted at least ten times. The rearrangement links TRBV4-2 to TRBJ2-1; 10 bases are a match to TRBD1. V was clipped by 4 bases and J by 5 bases; unmatched bases: 5. The germline V gene encodes CDR1 LGHNA and CDR2 YNFKEQ. This CDR3 comprises 15 residues. As DNA, the CDR3 is TGTGCCAGCAGCCCCCGGACAGGGGGTGACAATGAGCAGTTCTTC. Its protein is CASSPRTGGDNEQFF.

The chain links TRBV9 to TRBJ1-2, with TRBD1 identical over 11 bases. The CDR3 has 15 amino acids. Trimming cost V 4 bases and J 3 bases; bases outside gene matches: 5. Germline assignment: CDR1 SGDLS and CDR2 YYNGEE. CDR3 region: CASSFEGQGDYGYTF. CDR3 nucleotide sequence: TGTGCCAGCAGCTTTGAGGGACAGGGGGACTATGGCTACACCTTC. Drawing the rest from reference TRBV9 and TRBJ1-2, the complete variable domain is DSGVTQTPKHLITATGQRVTLRCSPRSGDLSVYWYQQSLDQGLQFLIQYYNGEERAKGNILERFSAQQFPDLHSELNLSSLELGDSALYFCASSFEGQGDYGYTFGSGTRLTVV.

V and J are TRBV19 and TRBJ1-1, with D perhaps TRBD1 (5 bases). Trimming took off 4 bases at V and 1 base at J, with 16 bases between the two ends. This CDR3 contains 16 residues. Germline CDR1 and CDR2: LNHDA and SQIVND (reference sequence). CDR3 loop: CASSTVDDRANTEAFF. CDR3 sequence (DNA): TGTGCCAGTAGTACCGTAGACGACAGAGCGAACACTGAAGCTTTCTTT.

This clone was counted ten times or more. This CDR3 is CSGDRDAGQFF. For the CDR3, the DNA is TGCAGCGGGGACCGGGACGCAGGACAGTTCTTC. This chain uses TRBV29-1 with TRBJ2-1, with D perhaps TRBD1 or TRBD2 (5 bases each). Per germline, CDR1 SQVTM and CDR2 ANQGSEA. The V and J ends lost 7 bases and 13 bases respectively, with 17 bases between them. The length of the CDR3 is 11 residues.

J is TRBJ1-4 and V is TRBV12-3 or TRBV12-4; 9 bases align to TRBD1. The V and J ends lost 5 bases and 8 bases, in that order; junction bases with no gene match: 6. This CDR3 spans 14 amino acids. DNA for the CDR3: TGTGCCAGCAGTGGGACAGGGCAAGGGGAAAAACTGTTTTTT. Translation: CASSGTGQGEKLFF.

The rearrangement uses TRBV11-3 and TRBJ1-1; D is ambiguous. The length of the CDR3 is 13 residues. Germline V lookup: CDR1 SGHNT, CDR2 YENEEA. With 5 bases removed from V and 1 base from J, the gap between germline ends came to 8 bases. CDR3 protein: CASSPDANTEAFF. DNA of the CDR3: TGTGCCAGCAGCCCCGACGCGAACACTGAAGCTTTCTTT.

This clone was detected many times. V gene TRBV5-5 combines with J gene TRBJ2-7; 7 bases fit TRBD1. The ends lost 3 bases at V and 0 bases at J; junction bases unmatched: 6. The CDR3 spans 15 residues. The germline gives CDR1 SGHKS, CDR2 YYEKEE (reference sequence). The CDR3: CASSSQTGSSYEQYF. Written as DNA, the CDR3 is TGTGCCAGCAGCTCCCAGACAGGGAGCTCCTACGAGCAGTACTTC.

By frequency in the sample, this clone is medium-sized. The chain is built from TRBV4-1 and TRBJ1-2, with no clear D. The CDR3 consists of 14 residues. CDR1 is MGHRA, CDR2 YSYEKL, per germline. V lost 3 bases to trimming and J lost 4 bases, with 12 bases between them. In DNA, the CDR3 is TGCGCCAGCAGCCATGCGGACGGCACCTATGGCTACACCTTC. Amino acid sequence: CASSHADGTYGYTF.

J is TRBJ2-5 and V is TRBV13, with D tentatively TRBD2 (5 bases). Trimming took 3 bases from V and 5 from J, leaving 16 bases between them. CDR1 and CDR2 from the germline V gene are PRHDT and FYEKMQ (reference sequence). The CDR3 covers 15 residues. CDR3 in DNA: TGTGCCAGCAGCTTCAAAGCGGATGGATGGGAGACCCAGTACTTC. Translated, it gives CASSFKADGWETQYF.